This passage covers 25 T cell receptor beta chains from one sample sequenced in a study of persistence of HIV-infected CD4 T cells. The libraries were made with immunoSEQ version 4 in survey mode. Here immunoSEQ multiplex PCR was the method, and the copy in TCRdb shows in-frame clones only, minus some. The sample shows fewer than 30,000 clones, roughly four fifths of them seen only once. Lysates of CMV-infected fibroblasts at around 9.1 ug/mL stimulated these cells. CD40L-negative CD69-negative CD45RO-high memory CD4+ T cells were sorted as populations depleted of antigen-responding cells. No antigen has been assigned to these receptors. The starting material was CD4+ T cells sorted from PBMCs after roughly 19-hour stimulation, obtained from a patient who received antiretroviral therapy. The source of these receptors is an adult man with HIV who was CMV-seropositive.

The chain employs TRBV4-1 and TRBJ2-3; 8 positions match TRBD2. This CDR3 spans 15 amino acids. The ends lost 10 bases at V and 0 bases at J; junction bases unmatched: 9. Per the germline V gene, CDR1 is MGHRA and CDR2 is YSYEKL. Written as DNA, the CDR3 is TGCGCCACTAAGTTGGCGGGGGGTAGCACAGATACGCAGTATTTT. Translating it yields CATKLAGGSTDTQYF.

J is TRBJ1-2 and V is TRBV6-5, with D possibly matching TRBD1 (6 bases). Germline loops: CDR1 MNHEY, CDR2 SVGAGI. Trimming pared 6 bases from V and 5 bases from J, leaving 10 bases between. This CDR3 comprises 12 residues. CDR3 DNA sequence: TGTGCCAGCAGCGCCGGGACATATGGCTACACCTTC. Its translation is CASSAGTYGYTF.

The chain couples TRBV6-5 to TRBJ2-7; weak D call: TRBD2 (6 bases). This CDR3 is 16 amino acids long. V lost 4 bases and J lost 2, with 18 bases in between. Germline assignment: CDR1 MNHEY and CDR2 SVGAGI. This chain's CDR3 is CASSSLGGGTPYEQYF. The CDR3 nucleotides are TGTGCCAGCAGTTCCTTAGGAGGAGGGACCCCCTACGAGCAGTACTTC.

The chain recombines TRBV19 with TRBJ2-2, with D perhaps being TRBD1 or TRBD2 (6 bases each). V was pared by 6 bases and J by 0 bases, with 17 bases between. CDR1 LNHDA and CDR2 SQIVND come from the germline V gene (reference sequence). This CDR3 comprises 17 residues. This CDR3 is CASRKGGQGANTGELFF. CDR3 nucleotides: TGTGCCAGTAGAAAAGGGGGGCAGGGCGCGAACACCGGGGAGCTGTTTTTT.

This sequence joins TRBV9 and TRBJ1-4, with D tentatively TRBD1 (5 bases). The CDR3 runs to 14 residues. V lost 5 bases and J 5 bases, leaving 13 bases between the germline ends. Germline CDR1 reads SGDLS; CDR2 reads YYNGEE. As DNA, the CDR3 is TGTGCCAGCAGGATGGACAAGCGGAATGAAAAACTGTTTTTT. It translates to CASRMDKRNEKLFF.

V and J are TRBV7-6 and TRBJ2-7; perhaps TRBD2 as D (7 bases). The CDR3 sequence is 15 residues long. Germline assignment: CDR1 SGHVS and CDR2 FNYEAQ. V dropped 5 bases and J dropped 5 bases, with 19 bases sitting between them. The chain's CDR3 is CASSPPWGGPDEQYF. The CDR3 DNA is TGTGCCAGCAGCCCCCCTTGGGGGGGGCCGGACGAGCAGTACTTC.

This chain joins TRBV18 and TRBJ1-4; D is undetermined. The CDR3 length is 15 residues. Trimming pared 2 bases from V and 0 bases from J, leaving 7 bases between. CDR1 is KGHSH and CDR2 is LQKENI in the germline V gene. CDR3 loop: CASSPTGATNEKLFF. CDR3 nucleotides: TGTGCCAGCTCACCAACGGGAGCAACTAATGAAAAACTGTTTTTT.

This rearrangement joins TRBV19 to TRBJ1-2, with a weak D call TRBD1 (5 bases). V lost 2 bases and J lost 4, with 14 bases in between. Germline V gene lookup returns CDR1 LNHDA and CDR2 SQIVND (reference sequence). The CDR3 contains 15 residues. The chain's CDR3 is CASSIQVSGVYGYTF. CDR3 DNA: TGTGCCAGTAGTATACAGGTTTCGGGGGTCTATGGCTACACCTTC.

The chain combines TRBV5-4 with TRBJ2-1; possible D gene TRBD2, 6 bases. V was clipped by 4 bases and J by 6 bases, with 20 bases between them. The CDR3 has 16 amino acids. In germline, CDR1 is SGHNT, CDR2 YYREEE (reference sequence). CDR3 protein: CASSVDRGTVLNEQFF. The DNA for the CDR3 is TGTGCCAGCAGCGTGGATCGGGGGACCGTTCTCAATGAGCAGTTCTTC.

The chain couples TRBV2 to TRBJ2-2; TRBD1 matches at 9 bases. The CDR3 covers 14 residues. Unmatched junction bases numbered 6, after V lost 7 bases and J lost 6 bases. Per the germline V gene, CDR1 is SNHLY and CDR2 is FYNNEI. DNA of the CDR3: TGTGCCAGCAAAAGGGACAGGGCGGCCGGGGAGCTGTTTTTT. This translates into CASKRDRAAGELFF.

The V call is TRBV7-2, the J call TRBJ2-2; 7 bases align to TRBD1. V shed 4 bases, J shed 3 bases, and the junction held 2 bases outside the gene matches. Germline CDR1 SGHTA, CDR2 FQGNSA. This CDR3 comprises 14 residues. The CDR3 loop is CASSSDRDTGELFF. CDR3 DNA sequence: TGTGCCAGCAGCTCTGACAGGGACACCGGGGAGCTGTTTTTT.

This rearrangement joins TRBV11-3 to TRBJ2-1; 9 nucleotides align to TRBD1. The CDR3 totals 15 residues. V dropped 0 bases and J dropped 8; count of bases not matched to a gene: 5. Germline V CDR1 and CDR2: SGHNT, YENEEA. The CDR3 region is CASSLDGQGIYEQFF. The CDR3 DNA follows: TGTGCCAGCAGCTTAGATGGACAGGGGATCTATGAGCAGTTCTTC.

This chain connects TRBV6-5 to TRBJ1-2; D unresolved. The germline gives CDR1 MNHEY, CDR2 SVGAGI. Trimming took off 0 bases at V and 7 bases at J, with 9 bases between the two ends. The CDR3 runs to 13 residues. The CDR3 DNA follows: TGTGCCAGCAGTTACTCGAGTCTGCGTGGCTACACCTTC. Protein product: CASSYSSLRGYTF.

The V gene is TRBV28, the J gene TRBJ2-1; D is perhaps TRBD1 (6 bases). The germline V and J ends were trimmed by 6 bases and 0 bases, with 21 bases remaining between them. The CDR3 is 18 residues long. Per germline, CDR1 MDHEN and CDR2 SYDVKM. The CDR3 loop is CASSPTDHRASSYNEQFF. CDR3 DNA sequence: TGTGCCAGCAGCCCGACCGACCACAGGGCAAGCTCCTACAATGAGCAGTTCTTC. Using reference TRBV28 and TRBJ2-1 for the parts outside the CDR3, the full variable domain is DVKVTQSSRYLVKRTGEKVFLECVQDMDHENMFWYRQDPGLGLRLIYFSYDVKMKEKGDIPEGYSVSREKKERFSLILESASTNQTSMYLCASSPTDHRASSYNEQFFGPGTRLTVL.

V gene TRBV6-5 combines with J gene TRBJ2-7; 9 bases line up with TRBD2. The CDR3 consists of 16 residues. With V trimmed by 2 bases and J by 7 bases, 12 bases remained unmatched. Germline-derived CDR1 and CDR2 are MNHEY and SVGAGI. The CDR3 sequence: CASSYEAGGSQGEQYF. CDR3 sequence (DNA): TGTGCCAGCAGTTACGAAGCGGGGGGCTCCCAAGGTGAGCAGTACTTC.

V and J are TRBV10-1 and TRBJ1-1, with 7 bases that match TRBD1. Per the germline V gene, CDR1 is WNHNN and CDR2 is SYGVQD (reference sequence). With 1 base clipped from V and 11 bases from J, the junction kept 4 bases outside the gene matches. The CDR3 is 12 residues long. The CDR3 region has the DNA TGCGCCAGCAGTGAGTTGGAGGGGGCGGCTTTCTTT. Its protein product is CASSELEGAAFF.

J is TRBJ1-2 and V is TRBV9; D perhaps matches TRBD1 (5 bases). Germline assignment: CDR1 SGDLS and CDR2 YYNGEE. V gave up 0 bases and J gave up 8 bases, with 14 bases separating them. This CDR3 spans 14 amino acids. CDR3 DNA sequence: TGTGCCAGCAGCGTAGTAGCAGACAGTGAGGGCTACACCTTC. Its protein product is CASSVVADSEGYTF.

V is TRBV9 and J is TRBJ1-6; D gene unclear. Germline V gene data show CDR1 as SGDLS and CDR2 as YYNGEE. The CDR3 has 15 residues. V lost 2 bases to trimming and J lost 5 bases, with 11 bases between them. The CDR3 coding sequence is TGTGCCAGCAGCGTCTCCGCGGGGAATAATTCACCCCTCCACTTT. Amino acids: CASSVSAGNNSPLHF.

The chain is built from TRBV27 and TRBJ1-6; 11 nucleotides agree with TRBD1. Germline values: CDR1 MNHEY, CDR2 SMNVEV (reference sequence). J was trimmed by 6 bases and V by 6 bases; bases with no gene match: 10. The CDR3 length is 17 residues. The CDR3 here is CASRISWTGGFNSPLHF. The DNA for the CDR3 is TGTGCCAGCAGGATAAGCTGGACAGGGGGCTTTAATTCACCCCTCCACTTT.

This chain links TRBV28 with TRBJ1-1; 8 bases agree with TRBD1. The CDR3 is made up of 13 amino acids. The germline V gene has CDR1 MDHEN and CDR2 SYDVKM. The junction had 8 bases not matched to a gene; V was cut back by 7 bases and J by 7 bases. In nucleotides, the CDR3 is TGTGCCAGCATTGGACAGGGTCGTTATGAAGCTTTCTTT. This codes for CASIGQGRYEAFF.

The chain joins TRBV19 to TRBJ1-1; 7 nucleotides line up with TRBD1. CDR3 length: 16 residues. With 10 bases clipped from V and 4 bases from J, the junction kept 18 bases outside the gene matches. In germline, CDR1 is LNHDA, CDR2 SQIVND (reference sequence). Here the CDR3 DNA reads TGTGCCATTCCCCTAACCCGACAGGGTTGGGGCACTGAAGCTTTCTTT. Its translation is CAIPLTRQGWGTEAFF. Based on the CDR3 plus reference TRBV19 and TRBJ1-1, the full variable domain is DGGITQSPKYLFRKEGQNVTLSCEQNLNHDAMYWYRQDPGQGLRLIYYSQIVNDFQKGDIAEGYSVSREKKESFPLTVTSAQKNPTAFYLCAIPLTRQGWGTEAFFGQGTRLTVV.

This clone has more than one count but fewer than ten. Other nucleotide sequences in the sample specify the same CDR3. The chain joins TRBV5-1 to TRBJ2-3; D uncertain. Germline CDR1 SGHRS, CDR2 YFSETQ. The CDR3 spans 16 residues. Deletions cut 0 bases from V and 1 base from J, with 12 bases between. Here the CDR3 reads CASSLEWGGGTDTQYF. Written as DNA, the CDR3 is TGCGCCAGCAGCTTGGAATGGGGTGGGGGCACAGATACGCAGTATTTT.

The chain links TRBV5-5 to TRBJ2-7; no firm D call. The germline V and J ends were trimmed by 1 base and 4 bases, with 6 bases remaining between them. Germline values: CDR1 SGHKS, CDR2 YYEKEE (reference sequence). This CDR3 spans 12 amino acids. The CDR3 sequence is CASSLTEYEQYF. CDR3 nucleotides: TGTGCCAGCAGCTTGACCGAGTACGAGCAGTACTTC.

This chain uses TRBV28 with TRBJ2-5; the match to TRBD2 covers 9 bases. Germline V gene sequence: CDR1 MDHEN, CDR2 SYDVKM. Trimming removed 2 bases from V and 5 bases from J; junction bases left unmatched: 6. CDR3 length: 15 amino acids. CDR3 loop: CASSLAGGIGETQYF. The CDR3 DNA reads as TGTGCCAGCAGTTTAGCGGGGGGGATAGGGGAGACCCAGTACTTC.

Here the CDR3 DNA reads TGTGCCAGCAGCGCCTTTGGACAGGGGCCCTATAATTCACCCCTCCACTTT. Protein sequence: CASSAFGQGPYNSPLHF. The rearrangement links TRBV9 to TRBJ1-6, with 9 bases lining up with TRBD1. Trimming took 3 bases from V and 2 from J; bases not matched to a gene: 6. This CDR3 is built from 17 residues. Germline CDR1 SGDLS, CDR2 YYNGEE.